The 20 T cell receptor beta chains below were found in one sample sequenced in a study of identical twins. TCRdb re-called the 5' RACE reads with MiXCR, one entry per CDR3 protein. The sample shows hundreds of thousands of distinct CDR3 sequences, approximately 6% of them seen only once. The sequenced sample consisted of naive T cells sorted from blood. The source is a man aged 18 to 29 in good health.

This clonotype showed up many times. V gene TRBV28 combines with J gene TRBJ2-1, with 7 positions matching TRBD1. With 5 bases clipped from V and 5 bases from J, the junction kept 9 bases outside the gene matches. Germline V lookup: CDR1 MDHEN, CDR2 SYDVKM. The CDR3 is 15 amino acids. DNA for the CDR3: TGTGCCAGCAGTCACCGGGGACAGCCAAACAATGAGCAGTTCTTC. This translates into CASSHRGQPNNEQFF.

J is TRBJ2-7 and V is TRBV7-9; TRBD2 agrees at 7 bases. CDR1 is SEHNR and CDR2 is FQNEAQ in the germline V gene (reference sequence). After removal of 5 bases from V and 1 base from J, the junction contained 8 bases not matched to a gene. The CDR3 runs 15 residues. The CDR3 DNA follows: TGTGCCAGCAGCCCGGCCGGGACTAAGTCCTACGAGCAGTACTTC. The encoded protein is CASSPAGTKSYEQYF.

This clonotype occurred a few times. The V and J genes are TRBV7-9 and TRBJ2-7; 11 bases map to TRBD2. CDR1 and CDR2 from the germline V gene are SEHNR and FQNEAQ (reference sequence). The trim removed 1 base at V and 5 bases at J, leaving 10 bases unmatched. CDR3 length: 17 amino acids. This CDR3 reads CASSLGIAGGGDNEQYV. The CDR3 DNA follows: TGTGCCAGCAGCTTAGGGATAGCGGGAGGGGGTGATAACGAGCAGTACGTC.

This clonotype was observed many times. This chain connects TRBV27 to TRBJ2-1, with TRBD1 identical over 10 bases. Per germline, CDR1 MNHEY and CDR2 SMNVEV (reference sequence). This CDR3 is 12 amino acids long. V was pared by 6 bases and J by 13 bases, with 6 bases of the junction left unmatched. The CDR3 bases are TGTGCCAGCAGCCCGACAGGGGGCTCACAGTTCTTC. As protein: CASSPTGGSQFF.

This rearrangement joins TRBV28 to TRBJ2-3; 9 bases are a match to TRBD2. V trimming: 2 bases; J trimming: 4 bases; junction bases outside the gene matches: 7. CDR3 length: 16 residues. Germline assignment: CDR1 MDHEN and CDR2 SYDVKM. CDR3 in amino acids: CASSLISGSRADTQYF. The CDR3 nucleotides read TGTGCCAGCAGTTTAATTAGCGGGAGTCGGGCAGATACGCAGTATTTT.

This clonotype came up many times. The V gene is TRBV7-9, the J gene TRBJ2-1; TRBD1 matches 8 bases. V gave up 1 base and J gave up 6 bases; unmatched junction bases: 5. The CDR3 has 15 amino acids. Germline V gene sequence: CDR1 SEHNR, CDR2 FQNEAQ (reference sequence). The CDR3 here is CASSLGQGAINEQFF. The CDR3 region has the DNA TGTGCCAGCAGCTTAGGCCAGGGGGCTATCAATGAGCAGTTCTTC.

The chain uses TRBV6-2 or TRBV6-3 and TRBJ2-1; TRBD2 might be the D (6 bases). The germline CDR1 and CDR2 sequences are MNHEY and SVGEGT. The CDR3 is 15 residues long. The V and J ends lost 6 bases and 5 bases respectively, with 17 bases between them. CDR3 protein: CASRRPGVQNNEQFF. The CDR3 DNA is TGTGCCAGCAGGAGACCGGGAGTTCAGAACAATGAGCAGTTCTTC.

Written as DNA, the CDR3 is TGTGCCAGCAGTGAAGCGCGGGGAGGGACCTTCCAGCATTTT. This translates into CASSEARGGTFQHF. The V and J genes are TRBV6-1 and TRBJ1-5, with D tentatively TRBD1 (5 bases). This CDR3 is built from 14 residues. Trimming cost V 0 bases and J 12 bases, with 15 bases left between them. Germline values: CDR1 MNHNS, CDR2 SASEGT.

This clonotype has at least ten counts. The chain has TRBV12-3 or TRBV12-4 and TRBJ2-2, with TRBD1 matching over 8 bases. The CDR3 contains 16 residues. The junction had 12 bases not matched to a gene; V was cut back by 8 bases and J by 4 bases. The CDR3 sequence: CASSQGAGGLTGELFF. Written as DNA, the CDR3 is TGTGCCAGCTCCCAGGGGGCAGGGGGACTCACCGGGGAGCTGTTTTTT.

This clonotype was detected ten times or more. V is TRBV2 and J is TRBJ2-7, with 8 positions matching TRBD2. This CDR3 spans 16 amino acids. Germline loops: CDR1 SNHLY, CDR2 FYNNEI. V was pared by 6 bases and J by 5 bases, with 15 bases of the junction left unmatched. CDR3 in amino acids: CASRSTPGLDPHEQYV. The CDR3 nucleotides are TGTGCCAGCAGAAGCACACCGGGACTAGACCCCCACGAGCAGTACGTC.

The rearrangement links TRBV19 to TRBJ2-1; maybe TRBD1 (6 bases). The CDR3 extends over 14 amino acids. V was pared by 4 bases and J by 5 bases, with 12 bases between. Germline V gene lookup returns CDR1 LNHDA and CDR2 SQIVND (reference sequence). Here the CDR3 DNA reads TGTGCCAGTAGTACATACCGGGACAACAATGAGCAGTTCTTC. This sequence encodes CASSTYRDNNEQFF.

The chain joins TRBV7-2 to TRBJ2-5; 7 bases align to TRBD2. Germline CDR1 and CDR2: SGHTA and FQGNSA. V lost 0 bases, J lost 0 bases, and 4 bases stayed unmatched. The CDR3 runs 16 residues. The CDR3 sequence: CASSLAASGHQETQYF. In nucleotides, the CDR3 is TGTGCCAGCAGCTTAGCGGCTAGCGGACACCAAGAGACCCAGTACTTC.

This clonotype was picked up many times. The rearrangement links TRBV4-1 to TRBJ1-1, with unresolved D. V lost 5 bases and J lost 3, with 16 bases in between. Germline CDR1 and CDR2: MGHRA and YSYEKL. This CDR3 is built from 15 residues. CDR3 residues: CASSEGSRLDTEAFF. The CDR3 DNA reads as TGCGCCAGCAGCGAAGGGAGCCGGCTTGACACTGAAGCTTTCTTT.

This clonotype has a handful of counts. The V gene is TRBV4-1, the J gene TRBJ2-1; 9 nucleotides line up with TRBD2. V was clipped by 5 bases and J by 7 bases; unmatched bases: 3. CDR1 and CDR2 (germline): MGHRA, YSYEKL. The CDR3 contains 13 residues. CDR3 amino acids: CASSGLARNEQFF. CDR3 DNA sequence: TGCGCCAGCAGCGGACTAGCGCGGAATGAGCAGTTCTTC.

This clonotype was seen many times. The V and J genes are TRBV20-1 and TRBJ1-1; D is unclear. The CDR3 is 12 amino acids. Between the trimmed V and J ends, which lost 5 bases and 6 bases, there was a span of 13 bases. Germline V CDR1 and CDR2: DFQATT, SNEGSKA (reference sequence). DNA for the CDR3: TGCAGTGCTGAGCTGCTTCGGGCTGAAGCTTTCTTT. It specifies CSAELLRAEAFF.

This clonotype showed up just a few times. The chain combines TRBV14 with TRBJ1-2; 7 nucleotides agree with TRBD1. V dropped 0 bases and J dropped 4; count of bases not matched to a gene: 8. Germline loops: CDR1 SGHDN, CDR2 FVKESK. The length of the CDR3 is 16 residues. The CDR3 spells CASSQDLRGRSYGYTF. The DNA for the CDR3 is TGTGCCAGCAGCCAAGATTTGAGGGGGCGCAGCTATGGCTACACCTTC.

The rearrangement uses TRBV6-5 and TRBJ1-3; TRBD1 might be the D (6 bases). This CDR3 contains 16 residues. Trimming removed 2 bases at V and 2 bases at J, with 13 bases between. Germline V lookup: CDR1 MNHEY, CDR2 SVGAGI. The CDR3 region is CASSYADSLPGNTIYF. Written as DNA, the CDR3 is TGTGCCAGCAGTTACGCGGACAGCCTCCCTGGAAACACCATATATTTT.

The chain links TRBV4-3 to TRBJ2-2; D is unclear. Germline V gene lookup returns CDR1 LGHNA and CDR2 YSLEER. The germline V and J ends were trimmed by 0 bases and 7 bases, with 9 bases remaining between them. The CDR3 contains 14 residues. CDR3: CASSQDREFGELFF. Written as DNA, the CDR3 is TGCGCCAGCAGCCAAGATAGGGAATTCGGGGAGCTGTTTTTT.

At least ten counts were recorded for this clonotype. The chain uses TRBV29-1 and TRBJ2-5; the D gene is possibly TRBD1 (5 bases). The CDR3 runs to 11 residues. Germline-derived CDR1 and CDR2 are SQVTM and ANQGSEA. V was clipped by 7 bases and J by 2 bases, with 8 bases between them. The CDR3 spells CSGGRQETQYF. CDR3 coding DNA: TGCAGCGGGGGCAGGCAAGAGACCCAGTACTTC.

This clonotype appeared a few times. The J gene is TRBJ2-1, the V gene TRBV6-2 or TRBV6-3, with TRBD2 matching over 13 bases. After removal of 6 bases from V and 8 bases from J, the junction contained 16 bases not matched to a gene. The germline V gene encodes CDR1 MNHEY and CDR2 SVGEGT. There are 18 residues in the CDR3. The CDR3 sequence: CASSPLAGGRKGSDEQFF. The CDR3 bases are TGTGCCAGCAGCCCACTAGCGGGAGGGCGGAAAGGTTCCGATGAGCAGTTCTTC.